Each of the 32 T cell receptor beta chains below was sequenced from the same sample in a study of blood T cell repertoires in COVID-19. Libraries were prepared by immunoSEQ multiplex PCR; TCRdb keeps only in-frame clonotypes and omits some of them. Here the sample spans some 150,000 clones, around 90% being singletons. The sample consisted of peripheral blood. All receptors come from a woman aged 60-70 years with acute or convalescent COVID-19.

The V call is TRBV6-4, the J call TRBJ2-1; the D is unclear. Deletions cut 0 bases from V and 1 base from J, with 7 bases between. The CDR3 is made up of 15 amino acids. The germline gives CDR1 MRHNA, CDR2 SNTAGT. The chain's CDR3 is CASSDSPESYNEQFF. The CDR3 region has the DNA TGTGCCAGCAGTGACTCGCCGGAGTCCTACAATGAGCAGTTCTTC.

This sequence joins TRBV19 and TRBJ2-2, with D perhaps TRBD1 (6 bases). This CDR3 contains 15 residues. Germline CDR1 is LNHDA and CDR2 is SQIVND (reference sequence). Trimming left V 6 bases short and J 2 bases short, with 13 bases between. The CDR3 region is CASSKAGVNTGELFF. The DNA for the CDR3 is TGTGCCAGTAGCAAAGCAGGGGTTAACACCGGGGAGCTGTTTTTT. The full variable domain, with the rest looked up from reference TRBV19 and TRBJ2-2, is DGGITQSPKYLFRKEGQNVTLSCEQNLNHDAMYWYRQDPGQGLRLIYYSQIVNDFQKGDIAEGYSVSREKKESFPLTVTSAQKNPTAFYLCASSKAGVNTGELFFGEGSRLTVL.

The chain has TRBV9 and TRBJ1-2; TRBD1 matches at 7 bases. Trimming took 0 bases from V and 1 from J; bases not matched to a gene: 3. CDR1 and CDR2 from the germline V gene are SGDLS and YYNGEE. The CDR3 runs 15 residues. The CDR3 nucleotides are TGTGCCAGCAGCGTAGGGAGGGGGCATAACTATGGCTACACCTTC. It encodes CASSVGRGHNYGYTF.

This clone was counted many times. This chain uses TRBV9 with TRBJ1-5, with D perhaps TRBD1 (5 bases). V gave up 0 bases and J gave up 7 bases, with 8 bases separating them. CDR1 is SGDLS, CDR2 YYNGEE, per germline. The CDR3 totals 13 residues. CDR3 DNA sequence: TGTGCCAGCAGCGTAGAGGGGATCCAGCCCCAGCATTTT. Its protein product is CASSVEGIQPQHF.

The rearrangement joins TRBV25-1 to TRBJ1-4; D unresolved. This CDR3 contains 13 residues. Per germline, CDR1 MGHDK and CDR2 SYGVNS. V was shortened by 3 bases and J by 8 bases, with 10 bases between the two germline ends. The CDR3 loop is CASSEGPREKLFF. The CDR3 DNA reads as TGTGCCAGCAGTGAGGGCCCGCGAGAAAAACTGTTTTTT.

The J gene is TRBJ2-2, the V gene TRBV7-3; D remains ambiguous. Germline V CDR1 and CDR2: SGHTA, FQGTGA. There are 13 residues in the CDR3. V lost 5 bases and J 7 bases, leaving 11 bases between the germline ends. This CDR3 is CASSPLLGGELFF. CDR3 coding DNA: TGTGCCAGCAGCCCCCTTCTCGGCGGGGAGCTGTTTTTT.

The chain has TRBV5-1 and TRBJ1-6; no firm D call. The CDR3 is 13 residues long. From germline, CDR1 is SGHRS and CDR2 YFSETQ. Between the trimmed V and J ends, which lost 0 bases and 7 bases, there was a span of 5 bases. The CDR3 loop is CASSLAENSPLHF. The DNA for the CDR3 is TGCGCCAGCAGCTTGGCCGAGAATTCACCCCTCCACTTT.

V and J are TRBV7-9 and TRBJ2-1; 11 nucleotides align to TRBD2. V gave up 5 bases and J gave up 7 bases; unmatched junction bases: 13. The CDR3 consists of 17 residues. Germline V gene sequence: CDR1 SEHNR, CDR2 FQNEAQ (reference sequence). The chain's CDR3 is CASSNLAGGSSGNEQFF. The CDR3 bases are TGTGCCAGCAGCAACCTAGCGGGGGGTAGCAGTGGGAATGAGCAGTTCTTC.

The chain uses TRBV19 and TRBJ2-1; 9 bases match TRBD1. With V trimmed by 4 bases and J by 4 bases, 2 bases remained unmatched. Germline CDR1 and CDR2: LNHDA and SQIVND (reference sequence). The CDR3 totals 14 residues. CDR3 coding DNA: TGTGCCAGTAGTACGGGACAGGGTTACAATGAGCAGTTCTTC. This codes for CASSTGQGYNEQFF.

The chain uses TRBV23-1 and TRBJ1-4; 9 bases line up with TRBD1. TRBV23-1 is designated an ORF whose function remains uncertain. This CDR3 is 13 amino acids long. With V trimmed by 6 bases and J by 6 bases, 2 bases remained unmatched. CDR3 loop: CASRQGADEKLFF. The CDR3 bases are TGCGCCAGCAGACAGGGGGCGGATGAAAAACTGTTTTTT.

The gene calls are TRBV4-2 and TRBJ1-3, with 7 nucleotides matching TRBD1. Germline loops: CDR1 LGHNA, CDR2 YNFKEQ. The CDR3 covers 14 residues. V gave up 0 bases and J gave up 8 bases; unmatched junction bases: 4. As DNA, the CDR3 is TGTGCCAGCAGCCAAGATCGACAGGGAGACACCATATATTTT. Protein sequence: CASSQDRQGDTIYF.

This chain joins TRBV9 and TRBJ1-3; TRBD1 might be the D (5 bases). The CDR3 is 16 amino acids. V was shortened by 3 bases and J by 6 bases, with 19 bases between the two germline ends. Germline CDR1 is SGDLS and CDR2 is YYNGEE. The CDR3 sequence is CASSAPPAGVKNTIYF. The DNA for the CDR3 is TGTGCCAGCAGCGCCCCACCGGCGGGGGTGAAAAACACCATATATTTT.

This CDR3 is CASSRGGNRGTQYF. CDR3 nucleotide sequence: TGTGCCAGCAGCCGGGGAGGGAATAGGGGAACCCAGTACTTC. The rearrangement uses TRBV5-4 and TRBJ2-7; 7 nucleotides agree with TRBD2. The ends lost 4 bases at V and 10 bases at J; junction bases unmatched: 14. The CDR3 extends over 14 amino acids. Germline CDR1 SGHNT, CDR2 YYREEE (reference sequence).

This chain uses TRBV11-2 with TRBJ2-7, with D hard to call. The CDR3 totals 14 residues. Per germline, CDR1 SGHAT and CDR2 FQNNGV. Trimming cost V 0 bases and J 1 base, with 7 bases left between them. CDR3 coding DNA: TGTGCCAGCAGCTTAGACGTCGGGTCCTACGAGCAGTACTTC. Residues: CASSLDVGSYEQYF.

This chain uses TRBV2 with TRBJ1-6; possibly TRBD1 for D (5 bases). The ends were cut back, 4 bases at V and 7 bases at J, with 17 bases in the middle. CDR3 size: 16 residues. The V gene's germline CDR1 is SNHLY and CDR2 FYNNEI. CDR3 protein: CASSARDVSTNSPLHF. The CDR3 nucleotides are TGTGCCAGCAGTGCCAGGGATGTCTCAACCAATTCACCCCTCCACTTT.

The chain uses TRBV7-8 and TRBJ1-2; D unclear. The CDR3 sequence is 15 residues long. CDR1 is SGHVS and CDR2 is FQNEAQ in the germline V gene. Trimming shortened V by 0 bases and J by 3 bases, and 11 bases separated the two germline ends. The CDR3 DNA reads as TGTGCCAGCAGCTTAGCCTCCGGGTACGACTATGGCTACACCTTC. Encoded protein: CASSLASGYDYGYTF. Together with reference TRBV7-8 and TRBJ1-2, the CDR3 gives the full variable domain: GAGVSQSPRYKVAKRGQDVALRCDPISGHVSLFWYQQALGQGPEFLTYFQNEAQLDKSGLPSDRFFAERPEGSVSTLKIQRTQQEDSAVYLCASSLASGYDYGYTFGSGTRLTVV.

The rearrangement uses TRBV29-1 and TRBJ2-1; TRBD1 aligns across 8 bases. This CDR3 region has 12 residues. V lost 4 bases, J lost 7 bases, and 3 bases stayed unmatched. Per the germline V gene, CDR1 is SQVTM and CDR2 is ANQGSEA. CDR3 sequence reads: CSVGTGWNEQFF. Written as DNA, the CDR3 is TGCAGCGTTGGGACAGGGTGGAATGAGCAGTTCTTC.

This clone has more than one count but fewer than ten. The rearrangement joins TRBV2 to TRBJ2-7; 10 bases agree with TRBD2. CDR1 and CDR2 (germline): SNHLY, FYNNEI. The CDR3 runs 13 residues. V was pared by 6 bases and J by 5 bases, with 4 bases of the junction left unmatched. The CDR3 is CASSRLAGNEQYF. The CDR3 region has the DNA TGTGCCAGCAGCCGACTAGCGGGCAACGAGCAGTACTTC.

The chain recombines TRBV15 with TRBJ1-5; D uncertain. Germline V gene data show CDR1 as LNHNV and CDR2 as YYDKDF (reference sequence). Deletions cut 3 bases from V and 3 bases from J, with 9 bases between. This CDR3 has 14 amino acids. The CDR3 sequence: CATSSKQFNQPQHF. DNA for the CDR3: TGTGCCACCAGCAGCAAACAATTCAATCAGCCCCAGCATTTT. The full variable domain, with the rest looked up from reference TRBV15 and TRBJ1-5, is DAMVIQNPRYQVTQFGKPVTLSCSQTLNHNVMYWYQQKSSQAPKLLFHYYDKDFNNEADTPDNFQSRRPNTSFCFLDIRSPGLGDTAMYLCATSSKQFNQPQHFGDGTRLSIL.

The rearrangement links TRBV12-3 or TRBV12-4 to TRBJ1-2; perhaps TRBD1 as D (6 bases). The CDR3 spans 13 residues. V lost 5 bases and J lost 8, with 15 bases in between. The CDR3 spells CASSIKTGSGYTF. CDR3 nucleotides: TGTGCCAGCAGTATCAAGACAGGTAGCGGCTACACCTTC.

V is TRBV4-3 and J is TRBJ2-3; 7 nucleotides line up with TRBD1. With 1 base clipped from V and 2 bases from J, the junction kept 6 bases outside the gene matches. CDR1 and CDR2 (germline): LGHNA, YSLEER. CDR3 size: 16 residues. The CDR3 DNA is TGCGCCAGCAGCCAAGCTACGGGACAGCACACAGATACGCAGTATTTT. It encodes CASSQATGQHTDTQYF.

This sequence joins TRBV11-2 and TRBJ2-1; D may be TRBD1 (6 bases). Germline lookup yields CDR1 SGHAT and CDR2 FQNNGV. V dropped 5 bases and J dropped 0 bases, with 11 bases sitting between them. This CDR3 is 15 amino acids long. In DNA, the CDR3 is TGTGCCAGCAGCGGGGGCCTAAGCTCCTACAATGAGCAGTTCTTC. The encoded protein is CASSGGLSSYNEQFF.

The V call is TRBV9, the J call TRBJ1-4; 8 nucleotides line up with TRBD1. Germline CDR1 SGDLS, CDR2 YYNGEE. The CDR3 runs 16 residues. With 0 bases clipped from V and 7 bases from J, the junction kept 8 bases outside the gene matches. The CDR3 sequence: CASSVGGGQGVEKLFF. The CDR3 bases are TGTGCCAGCAGCGTAGGGGGAGGACAGGGAGTTGAAAAACTGTTTTTT.

This rearrangement joins TRBV30 to TRBJ1-2, with 10 bases matching TRBD1. V gave up 3 bases and J gave up 3 bases; unmatched junction bases: 7. The CDR3 is 15 residues long. Germline-derived CDR1 and CDR2 are GTSNPN and SVGIG (reference sequence). Here the CDR3 DNA reads TGTGCCTGGAGCCAGGGACAGGGGACCCACTATGGCTACACCTTC. Translation gives CAWSQGQGTHYGYTF.

The chain recombines TRBV15 with TRBJ2-7; 8 nucleotides line up with TRBD1. From germline, CDR1 is LNHNV and CDR2 YYDKDF (reference sequence). The CDR3 totals 19 residues. Trimming removed 0 bases from V and 6 bases from J; junction bases left unmatched: 19. The CDR3 is CATSRDRWTGRSGPSEQYF. CDR3 nucleotides: TGTGCCACCAGCAGAGATCGATGGACAGGGAGGTCGGGGCCGAGCGAGCAGTACTTC.

The chain uses TRBV24-1 and TRBJ2-3; TRBD1 matches at 8 bases. CDR3 length: 16 amino acids. Germline trimming cut 1 base from V and 5 bases from J; bases unmatched to any gene: 7. Germline V lookup: CDR1 KGHDR, CDR2 SFDVKD. Here the CDR3 reads CATSDFRRGLGDTQYF. CDR3 coding DNA: TGTGCCACCAGTGATTTCCGCAGGGGGCTGGGAGATACGCAGTATTTT.

The table lists this clone with a count of one. J is TRBJ1-3 and V is TRBV6-5; D call uncertain. This CDR3 is 15 amino acids long. Germline V gene lookup returns CDR1 MNHEY and CDR2 SVGAGI. V lost 6 bases and J lost 0, with 12 bases in between. The CDR3 sequence is CASRNPPGSGNTIYF. CDR3 in DNA: TGTGCCAGCAGAAACCCCCCAGGCTCTGGAAACACCATATATTTT.

The chain couples TRBV5-5 to TRBJ1-2, with 9 nucleotides matching TRBD1. Germline-derived CDR1 and CDR2 are SGHKS and YYEKEE (reference sequence). Trimming took 3 bases from V and 8 from J; bases not matched to a gene: 14. The CDR3 is made up of 16 amino acids. The CDR3 protein is CASSSPTGGFLGGYTF. The CDR3 DNA sequence: TGTGCCAGCAGCTCACCCACAGGGGGCTTCCTCGGGGGCTACACCTTC. Complete variable domain (other parts from reference TRBV5-5 and TRBJ1-2): DAGVTQSPTHLIKTRGQQVTLRCSPISGHKSVSWYQQVLGQGPQFIFQYYEKEERGRGNFPDRFSARQFPNYSSELNVNALLLGDSALYLCASSSPTGGFLGGYTFGSGTRLTVV.

The chain uses TRBV10-3 and TRBJ1-5, with 8 bases that match TRBD1. Germline lookup yields CDR1 ENHRY and CDR2 SYGVKD. The V gene end was trimmed by 3 bases and the J gene end by 4 bases; junction bases not matched to a gene: 2. The CDR3 runs 14 residues. The CDR3 spells CAISEQGGNQPQHF. The CDR3 DNA follows: TGTGCCATCAGTGAACAGGGGGGAAATCAGCCCCAGCATTTT.

The V call is TRBV5-6, the J call TRBJ2-2, with D tentatively TRBD1 (6 bases). The CDR3 spans 16 residues. Per the germline V gene, CDR1 is SGHDT and CDR2 is YYEEEE. V gave up 4 bases and J gave up 4 bases, with 17 bases separating them. CDR3 sequence reads: CASSPLGQGSTGELFF. DNA for the CDR3: TGTGCCAGCAGCCCCCTGGGTCAGGGGAGCACCGGGGAGCTGTTTTTT. Looking up the rest from reference TRBV5-6 and TRBJ2-2 gives the full variable domain: DAGVTQSPTHLIKTRGQQVTLRCSPKSGHDTVSWYQQALGQGPQFIFQYYEEEERQRGNFPDRFSGHQFPNYSSELNVNALLLGDSALYLCASSPLGQGSTGELFFGEGSRLTVL.

This chain joins TRBV19 and TRBJ2-6; the D gene is possibly TRBD2 (7 bases). V gave up 3 bases and J gave up 1 base, with 10 bases separating them. From germline, CDR1 is LNHDA and CDR2 SQIVND (reference sequence). The CDR3 contains 16 residues. The CDR3 DNA reads TGTGCCAGTAGTATCGAGGGGGGGTCTGGGGCCAACGTCCTGACTTTC. Translation gives CASSIEGGSGANVLTF.

This chain joins TRBV7-2 and TRBJ1-2, with 7 positions matching TRBD1. The CDR3 has 13 amino acids. V was pared by 5 bases and J by 5 bases, with 5 bases of the junction left unmatched. Germline assignment: CDR1 SGHTA and CDR2 FQGNSA. CDR3: CASSTGQFYGYTF. The CDR3 bases are TGTGCCAGCAGCACGGGACAGTTTTATGGCTACACCTTC.